The clone carrying this T cell receptor beta chain was seen ten or more times. Mouse germline and gene names are used. The read ends 4 residues shy of where the CDR3 ends; the end is completed using the germline J gene. V was clipped by 5 bases and J by 4 bases; unmatched bases: 10. CDR1 is NNHNN and CDR2 is SYGAGS in the germline V gene (reference sequence). This CDR3 spans 15 amino acids. This specimen belongs to a study of CD8+ T cells in alopecia areata. Study context: Spontaneously alopecic C3H/HeJ graft donors, roughly 6-12 months old, gave skin to roughly 7-11-week-old female C3H/HeJ mice.

Following extraction, RNA underwent reverse transcription to cDNA, which served as the sequencing template. Produced via immunoSEQ multiplex PCR; TCRdb's table is partial and in-frame only. This set yields about 19,000 clones and no singletons; the top ten hold approximately 31%. Separation of pooled cutaneous lymph node cells was by sorting with CD4, CD8alpha, NKG2D, NKG2ACE and other markers. This TCR was sampled from a C3H/HeJ mouse with alopecia areata. The strain's MHC haplotype is H2-k. The sample taken for sequencing was CD8+ T cells sorted from a lymph node. The chain recombines TRBV13-2 with TRBJ1-1; 8 bases map to TRBD1. The CDR3 loop is CASGALQGEGTEVFF. Incomplete CDR3 DNA: TGTGCCAGCGGAGCCCTACAGGGGGAGGGCACA.